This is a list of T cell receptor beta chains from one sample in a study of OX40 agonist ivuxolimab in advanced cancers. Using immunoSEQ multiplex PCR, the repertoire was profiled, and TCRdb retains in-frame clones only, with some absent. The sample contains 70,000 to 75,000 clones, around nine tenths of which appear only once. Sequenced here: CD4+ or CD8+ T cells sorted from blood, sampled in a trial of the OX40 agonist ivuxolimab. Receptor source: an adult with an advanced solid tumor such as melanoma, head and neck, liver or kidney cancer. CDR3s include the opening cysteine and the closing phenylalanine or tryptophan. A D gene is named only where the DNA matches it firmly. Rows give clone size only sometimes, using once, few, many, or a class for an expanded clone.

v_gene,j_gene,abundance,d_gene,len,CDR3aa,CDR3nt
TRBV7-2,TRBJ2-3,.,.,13,CASSLGSTDTQYF,TGTGCCAGCAGCTTAGGGTCCACAGATACGCAGTATTTT
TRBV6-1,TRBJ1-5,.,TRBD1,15,CASSRDSTQNQPQHF,TGTGCCAGCAGTAGGGACAGCACCCAGAATCAGCCCCAGCATTTT
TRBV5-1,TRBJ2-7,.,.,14,CASSLEGGGYEQYF,TGCGCCAGCAGCCTGGAGGGGGGAGGCTACGAGCAGTACTTC
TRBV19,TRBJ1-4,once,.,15,CASSIGKGVREKLFF,TGTGCCAGTAGTATAGGGAAAGGTGTTAGGGAAAAACTGTTTTTT
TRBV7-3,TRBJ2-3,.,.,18,CASSPFPGTHKSTDTQYF,TGTGCCAGCAGCCCATTCCCCGGGACACATAAGAGCACAGATACGCAGTATTTT
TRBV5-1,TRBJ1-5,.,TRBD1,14,CASKAGTEHQPQHF,TGCGCCAGCAAAGCCGGGACAGAGCATCAGCCCCAGCATTTT
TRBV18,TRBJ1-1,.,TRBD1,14,CASSEAQGATEAFF,TGTGCCAGCTCCGAGGCACAGGGGGCCACTGAAGCTTTCTTT
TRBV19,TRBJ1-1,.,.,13,CASVDRMNTEAFF,TGTGCCAGTGTCGACAGGATGAACACTGAAGCTTTCTTT
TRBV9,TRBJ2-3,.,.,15,CASSVMSGDTDTQYF,TGTGCCAGCAGCGTAATGTCCGGGGACACAGATACGCAGTATTTT
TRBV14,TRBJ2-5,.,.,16,CASSQRLDLLLETQYF,TGTGCCAGCAGCCAACGATTGGACCTTCTTTTAGAGACCCAGTACTTC
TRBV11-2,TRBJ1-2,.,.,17,CASSPTPYRTQGDDYTF,TGTGCCAGCAGCCCAACACCTTACAGGACACAGGGAGATGACTACACCTTC
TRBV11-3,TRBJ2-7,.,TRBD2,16,CASSLASGVTSYEQYF,TGTGCCAGCAGCTTAGCTAGCGGGGTTACATCCTACGAGCAGTACTTC
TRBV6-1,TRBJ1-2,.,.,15,CASSERWSGNYGYTF,TGTGCCAGCAGTGAAAGATGGTCGGGGAACTATGGCTACACCTTC
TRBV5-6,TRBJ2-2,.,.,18,CASSTRGPRTDNTGELFF,TGTGCCAGCAGCACCAGGGGACCCCGGACCGATAACACCGGGGAGCTGTTTTTT
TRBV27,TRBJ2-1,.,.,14,CASTRDPTYNEQFF,TGTGCCAGCACCCGGGACCCAACCTACAATGAGCAGTTCTTC
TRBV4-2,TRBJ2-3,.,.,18,CASSQLHGAGEGSDTQYF,TGTGCCAGCAGCCAACTACACGGGGCAGGGGAAGGGTCAGATACGCAGTATTTT
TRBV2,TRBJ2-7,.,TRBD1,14,CASKTGDRSYEQYF,TGTGCCAGCAAGACAGGGGACAGGTCCTACGAGCAGTACTTC
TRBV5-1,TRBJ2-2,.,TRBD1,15,CASSLDRGNTGELFF,TGCGCCAGCAGCTTGGACAGGGGGAACACCGGGGAGCTGTTTTTT
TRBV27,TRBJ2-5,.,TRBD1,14,CASGPDRGQETQYF,TGTGCCAGCGGACCCGACAGGGGGCAAGAGACCCAGTACTTC
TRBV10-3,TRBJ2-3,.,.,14,CAISEEPSTDTQYF,TGTGCCATCAGTGAAGAGCCAAGCACAGATACGCAGTATTTT
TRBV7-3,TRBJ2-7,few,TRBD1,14,CASSLGGQGYEQYF,TGTGCCAGCAGCTTAGGGGGACAGGGTTACGAGCAGTACTTC
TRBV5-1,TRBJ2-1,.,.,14,CASSLAGLGNEQFF,TGCGCCAGCAGCTTGGCGGGCTTAGGCAATGAGCAGTTCTTC
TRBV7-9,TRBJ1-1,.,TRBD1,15,CASSSPGQPNTEAFF,TGTGCCAGCAGTTCCCCGGGACAGCCGAACACTGAAGCTTTCTTT
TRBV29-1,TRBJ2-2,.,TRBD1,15,CSVEGGQENTGELFF,TGCAGCGTTGAAGGGGGACAGGAGAACACCGGGGAGCTGTTTTTT
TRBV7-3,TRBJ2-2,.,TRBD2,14,CASGTSGNTGELFF,TGTGCCAGCGGGACTAGCGGGAACACCGGGGAGCTGTTTTTT
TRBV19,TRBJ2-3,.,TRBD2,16,CASTISSGRVEDTQYF,TGTGCCAGTACGATATCTAGCGGGAGGGTTGAAGATACGCAGTATTTT
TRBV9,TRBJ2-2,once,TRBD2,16,CASSSYGLAGTGELFF,TGTGCCAGCAGCTCCTACGGACTAGCGGGAACCGGGGAGCTGTTTTTT
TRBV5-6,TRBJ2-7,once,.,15,CASSLGGGIVYEQYF,TGTGCCAGCAGTTTAGGGGGTGGGATTGTCTACGAGCAGTACTTC
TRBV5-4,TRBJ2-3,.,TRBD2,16,CASSRGGAWGTDTQYF,TGTGCCAGCAGCCGGGGGGGGGCCTGGGGCACAGATACGCAGTATTTT
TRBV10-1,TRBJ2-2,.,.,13,CASSVSGPGELFF,TGCGCCAGCAGTGTATCAGGGCCCGGGGAGCTGTTTTTT
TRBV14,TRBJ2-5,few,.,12,CASSLATMTQYF,TGTGCCAGCAGCCTCGCGACTATGACCCAGTACTTC
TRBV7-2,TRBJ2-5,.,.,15,CASSLINSHQETQYF,TGTGCCAGCAGCTTAATTAATAGTCATCAAGAGACCCAGTACTTC
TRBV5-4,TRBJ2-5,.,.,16,CASSPKRGGAGETQYF,TGTGCCAGCAGCCCAAAGAGGGGGGGAGCGGGAGAGACCCAGTACTTC
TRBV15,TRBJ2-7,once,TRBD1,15,CATSTSGQGIDEQYF,TGTGCCACCAGCACATCGGGACAGGGCATCGACGAGCAGTACTTC
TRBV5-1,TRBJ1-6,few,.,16,CASSLDQSSYNSPLHF,TGCGCCAGCAGCTTGGACCAGAGCTCCTATAATTCACCCCTCCACTTT
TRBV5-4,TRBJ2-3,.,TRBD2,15,CASSGKGLAGESPYF,TGTGCCAGCAGCGGAAAGGGACTAGCGGGAGAATCTCCGTATTTT
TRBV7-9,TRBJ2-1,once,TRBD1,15,CASSPSGGNYNEQFF,TGTGCCAGCAGCCCCTCAGGGGGAAACTACAATGAGCAGTTCTTC
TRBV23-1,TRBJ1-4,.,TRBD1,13,CARRTGVGEKLFF,TGCGCCCGTAGGACAGGGGTGGGTGAAAAACTGTTTTTT
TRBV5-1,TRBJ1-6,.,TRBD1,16,CASSPDLQGSNSPLHF,TGCGCCAGCAGCCCCGACCTACAGGGGAGCAATTCACCCCTCCACTTT
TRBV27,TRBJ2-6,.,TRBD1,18,CASSFAGQGRGGANVLTF,TGTGCCAGCAGTTTCGCGGGACAGGGTAGGGGTGGGGCCAACGTCCTGACTTTC
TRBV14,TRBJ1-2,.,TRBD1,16,CASSQVGGQGGYGYTF,TGTGCCAGCAGCCAAGTCGGGGGACAGGGCGGCTATGGCTACACCTTC
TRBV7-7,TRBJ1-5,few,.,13,CASSLDPDQPQHF,TGTGCTAGCAGCTTAGACCCCGATCAGCCCCAGCATTTT
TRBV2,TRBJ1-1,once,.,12,CASRPDNTEAFF,TGTGCCAGCAGGCCAGATAACACTGAAGCTTTCTTT
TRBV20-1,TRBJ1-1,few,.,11,CSASSPEEAFF,TGCAGTGCTAGTAGTCCCGAGGAAGCTTTCTTT
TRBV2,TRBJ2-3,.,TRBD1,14,CASSLTGFTDTQYF,TGTGCCAGCAGCCTGACAGGGTTCACAGATACGCAGTATTTT